These 31 T cell receptor beta chains originate from one sample sequenced in a study of siplizumab effects on memory and regulatory T cells. The assay was immunoSEQ multiplex PCR, and TCRdb's table has in-frame clones only and misses some. This sample has fewer than 100,000 clones, with more than 85% found just once. Sequenced input: CD8+ T cells sorted from blood. The receptors stem from a human donor in good health.

The rearrangement joins TRBV5-6 to TRBJ2-7; the D is unclear. CDR3 length: 11 residues. The V end lost 2 bases, the J end lost 0 bases, and 0 bases lay between the germline ends. The germline V gene encodes CDR1 SGHDT and CDR2 YYEEEE. CDR3 DNA: TGTGCCAGCAGCTTCTCCTACGAGCAGTACTTC. This encodes CASSFSYEQYF.

V and J are TRBV28 and TRBJ2-1, with D perhaps matching TRBD1 (6 bases). CDR1 MDHEN and CDR2 SYDVKM come from the germline V gene. Trimming stripped 3 bases from V and 6 bases from J, with 15 bases between. The CDR3 contains 15 residues. The CDR3 DNA is TGTGCCAGCAGTTTTTTACAGGGTCATTTCAATGAGCAGTTCTTC. Translated, it gives CASSFLQGHFNEQFF.

The CDR3 DNA reads TGTGCCAGCAGTCTAAGACAGGGGGGGGTCGATGAGCAGTTCTTC. Translated, it gives CASSLRQGGVDEQFF. This chain connects TRBV28 to TRBJ2-1; 9 bases line up with TRBD1. Germline V lookup: CDR1 MDHEN, CDR2 SYDVKM. Losses at the gene ends were 5 bases for V and 8 bases for J; bases not matched to a gene: 10. CDR3 length equals 15 residues.

The chain has TRBV19 and TRBJ1-1, with no clear D. Trimming took 3 bases from V and 4 from J, leaving 9 bases between them. Germline V lookup: CDR1 LNHDA, CDR2 SQIVND (reference sequence). The CDR3 length is 13 residues. The CDR3 reads CASSMSYGTEAFF. The CDR3, as DNA: TGTGCCAGTAGTATGAGTTACGGCACTGAAGCTTTCTTT.

V usage is TRBV21-1 and J usage is TRBJ2-1; the DNA was not used to check the table's D call, TRBD2. TRBV21-1 is assigned pseudogene status. The CDR3 runs to 20 residues. CDR3 protein: CASRGSRDRGRLAGNNEQFF. CDR3 DNA sequence: TGTGCCAGTCGAGGAAGCCGGGACAGGGGGCGGCTAGCGGGGAACAATGAGCAGTTCTTC.

CDR3 nucleotides: TGTGCCAGAAGCGCGACTAGCCCCGCTTGGTTTGGTAACTACGAGCAGTACTTC. This sequence encodes CARSATSPAWFGNYEQYF. The rearrangement joins TRBV5-3 to TRBJ2-7; TRBD2 aligns across 7 bases. TRBV5-3 belongs to the ORF category, with a function that is uncertain. The CDR3 has 18 residues. After removal of 4 bases from V and 3 bases from J, the junction contained 19 bases not matched to a gene.

The J gene is TRBJ2-3, the V gene TRBV9; D possibly uses TRBD1 or TRBD2 (6 bases each). Germline V CDR1 and CDR2: SGDLS, YYNGEE. This CDR3 is 14 amino acids long. The V end was cut by 0 bases, the J end by 4 bases, with 9 bases between. Here the CDR3 reads CASSVVGGSDTQYF. CDR3 DNA sequence: TGTGCCAGCAGCGTAGTAGGGGGGTCAGATACGCAGTATTTT. The complete variable domain, with remaining parts taken from reference TRBV9 and TRBJ2-3, reads DSGVTQTPKHLITATGQRVTLRCSPRSGDLSVYWYQQSLDQGLQFLIQYYNGEERAKGNILERFSAQQFPDLHSELNLSSLELGDSALYFCASSVVGGSDTQYFGPGTRLTVL.

The chain couples TRBV13 to TRBJ1-3, with D maybe TRBD1 (6 bases). CDR1 is PRHDT, CDR2 FYEKMQ, per germline (reference sequence). Trimming took off 2 bases at V and 4 bases at J, with 9 bases between the two ends. CDR3 length: 14 residues. The CDR3 region is CASSLTGTGNTIYF. The CDR3 DNA reads TGTGCCAGCAGCTTAACAGGGACAGGAAACACCATATATTTT. Combining the CDR3 with reference TRBV13 and TRBJ1-3 gives the whole variable domain AAGVIQSPRHLIKEKRETATLKCYPIPRHDTVYWYQQGPGQDPQFLISFYEKMQSDKGSIPDRFSAQQFSDYHSELNMSSLELGDSALYFCASSLTGTGNTIYFGEGSWLTVV.

V is TRBV10-3 and J is TRBJ2-5; D may be TRBD2 (5 bases). Trimming stripped 0 bases from V and 0 bases from J, with 11 bases between. This CDR3 contains 16 residues. The germline V gene encodes CDR1 ENHRY and CDR2 SYGVKD. CDR3 protein: CAISESPADYQETQYF. CDR3 nucleotide sequence: TGTGCCATCAGTGAGTCCCCAGCGGATTACCAAGAGACCCAGTACTTC.

This sequence joins TRBV5-1 and TRBJ1-4; D unclear. Germline-derived CDR1 and CDR2 are SGHRS and YFSETQ. Trimming took 4 bases from V and 3 from J, leaving 10 bases between them. This CDR3 contains 14 residues. Here the CDR3 reads CASSPEGPNEKLFF. CDR3 in DNA: TGCGCCAGCAGCCCCGAGGGCCCTAATGAAAAACTGTTTTTT.

The chain is built from TRBV28 and TRBJ2-7; 11 bases align to TRBD2. CDR1 and CDR2 from the germline V gene are MDHEN and SYDVKM. The trim removed 3 bases at V and 2 bases at J, leaving 6 bases unmatched. The CDR3 has 16 amino acids. The CDR3: CASSFLAGGLTYEQYF. The DNA for the CDR3 is TGTGCCAGCAGTTTTCTAGCGGGAGGCCTTACCTACGAGCAGTACTTC.

This chain connects TRBV7-2 to TRBJ2-3, with 11 bases matching TRBD2. CDR1 is SGHTA, CDR2 FQGNSA, per germline. The CDR3 has 15 amino acids. V was clipped by 5 bases and J by 4 bases; unmatched bases: 5. The CDR3 protein is CASSHTSGSADTQYF. The CDR3, as DNA: TGTGCCAGCAGCCATACTAGCGGGAGTGCAGATACGCAGTATTTT. The whole variable domain, filled in from reference TRBV7-2 and TRBJ2-3, reads GAGVSQSPSNKVTEKGKDVELRCDPISGHTALYWYRQSLGQGLEFLIYFQGNSAPDKSGLPSDRFSAERTGGSVSTLTIQRTQQEDSAVYLCASSHTSGSADTQYFGPGTRLTVL.

This chain joins TRBV27 and TRBJ2-1, with 10 bases identical to TRBD2. V dropped 11 bases and J dropped 4; count of bases not matched to a gene: 11. This CDR3 spans 15 amino acids. Germline values: CDR1 MNHEY, CDR2 SMNVEV (reference sequence). CDR3 nucleotides: TGTGCCTCTCAGGCTAGCGGGAGTCGGTACAATGAGCAGTTCTTC. Encoded protein: CASQASGSRYNEQFF.

This sequence joins TRBV9 and TRBJ1-3, with 8 bases fitting TRBD1. The CDR3 extends over 15 amino acids. CDR1 SGDLS and CDR2 YYNGEE come from the germline V gene. Trimming at V came to 4 bases and at J to 7 bases, leaving 10 bases not matched to a gene. CDR3: CASSSGQGVRNTIYF. DNA for the CDR3: TGTGCCAGCAGCTCAGGACAGGGAGTTCGGAACACCATATATTTT.

The J gene is TRBJ2-7, the V gene TRBV10-3; 10 nucleotides align to TRBD2. The CDR3 is 15 residues long. V lost 4 bases, J lost 4 bases, and 7 bases stayed unmatched. Germline V gene lookup returns CDR1 ENHRY and CDR2 SYGVKD. The CDR3 bases are TGTGCCATCAGTGCGGAGCGGGAGGGCCCTTACGAGCAGTACTTC. Residues: CAISAEREGPYEQYF.

V gene TRBV27 combines with J gene TRBJ2-3; D might be TRBD1 (6 bases). CDR3 length: 14 residues. Trimming shortened V by 3 bases and J by 4 bases, and 11 bases separated the two germline ends. The germline gives CDR1 MNHEY, CDR2 SMNVEV (reference sequence). CDR3 protein: CASSLKRTADTQYF. In DNA, the CDR3 is TGTGCCAGCAGTTTGAAGCGGACAGCAGATACGCAGTATTTT.

This chain uses TRBV19 with TRBJ2-1; 7 bases are a match to TRBD2. There are 15 residues in the CDR3. The germline V gene has CDR1 LNHDA and CDR2 SQIVND (reference sequence). The junction had 9 bases not matched to a gene; V was cut back by 3 bases and J by 7 bases. For the CDR3, the DNA is TGTGCCAGTAGTATTCTGGGGGAGGGCGGGAATGAGCAGTTCTTC. This gives the protein CASSILGEGGNEQFF.

The chain uses TRBV10-3 and TRBJ2-1; 10 bases fit TRBD1. Germline V gene lookup returns CDR1 ENHRY and CDR2 SYGVKD. The CDR3 has 14 amino acids. V was clipped by 6 bases and J by 6 bases; unmatched bases: 5. As DNA, the CDR3 is TGTGCCATCAGGGTGGGACAGGGGCCCAATGAGCAGTTCTTC. Translating it yields CAIRVGQGPNEQFF.

This clone was seen only once. The gene calls are TRBV27 and TRBJ2-7, with TRBD1 as a possible D gene (6 bases). The V gene lost 5 bases and the J gene lost 2 bases, with 10 bases spanning the gap. Germline V CDR1 and CDR2: MNHEY, SMNVEV (reference sequence). The CDR3 runs 13 residues. CDR3 loop: CASSTRGTYEQYF. In DNA form, the CDR3 reads TGTGCCAGCAGTACCAGGGGCACCTACGAGCAGTACTTC.

This sequence joins TRBV9 and TRBJ2-7, with 7 bases fitting TRBD2. CDR1 and CDR2 from the germline V gene are SGDLS and YYNGEE. There are 16 residues in the CDR3. V gave up 0 bases and J gave up 1 base; unmatched junction bases: 7. The CDR3 sequence: CASSVVGGSRSYEQYF. CDR3 coding DNA: TGTGCCAGCAGCGTAGTAGGCGGGAGTCGATCCTACGAGCAGTACTTC.

V and J are TRBV19 and TRBJ2-5; 7 positions match TRBD2. The CDR3 totals 11 residues. Trimming at V came to 7 bases and at J to 12 bases, leaving 8 bases not matched to a gene. Germline assignment: CDR1 LNHDA and CDR2 SQIVND (reference sequence). CDR3 nucleotides: TGTGCCAGTACCTCCGCAGGGACTAAGTACTTC. It codes for CASTSAGTKYF.

The rearrangement uses TRBV11-2 and TRBJ1-1; D gene uncertain. There are 11 residues in the CDR3. V lost 3 bases, J lost 5 bases, and 4 bases lay in between. The germline gives CDR1 SGHAT, CDR2 FQNNGV. The chain's CDR3 is CASSFGTEAFF. In DNA form, the CDR3 reads TGTGCCAGCAGCTTCGGGACTGAAGCTTTCTTT.

This chain links TRBV9 with TRBJ1-1; 7 nucleotides match TRBD1. Germline V gene lookup returns CDR1 SGDLS and CDR2 YYNGEE. The trim removed 3 bases at V and 5 bases at J, leaving 7 bases unmatched. This CDR3 contains 14 residues. CDR3 protein: CASSANSQGTEAFF. In nucleotides, the CDR3 is TGTGCCAGCAGCGCCAATTCACAGGGGACTGAAGCTTTCTTT.

This sequence joins TRBV19 and TRBJ1-5, with a tentative D call TRBD1 (6 bases). CDR1 and CDR2 (germline): LNHDA, SQIVND (reference sequence). V was pared by 4 bases and J by 0 bases, with 10 bases between. This CDR3 is 15 amino acids long. The CDR3 loop is CASSTGDFSNQPQHF. The CDR3, as DNA: TGTGCCAGTAGTACAGGGGATTTTAGCAATCAGCCCCAGCATTTT.

Of note for this clone: The junction departs from the called germline gene at one end, perhaps through a read error. The genes are TRBV7-7 and TRBJ2-7, with a possible D match to TRBD1 (7 bases). This CDR3 is built from 14 residues. In germline, CDR1 is SSHAT, CDR2 FNYEAQ (reference sequence). CDR3 protein: CASSLGRGESEQYF. The CDR3 nucleotides read TGTGCTAGCAGCTTAGGCAGGGGGGAGAGTGAGCAGTACTTC.

The chain links TRBV7-6 to TRBJ1-3, with 8 bases aligning to TRBD1. The germline CDR1 and CDR2 sequences are SGHVS and FNYEAQ. This CDR3 spans 15 amino acids. V shed 1 base and J 4 bases; nucleotides not matched to a gene: 3. CDR3 bases: TGTGCCAGCAGCTTAGGGACAGGGTCGGGAAACACCATATATTTT. Its protein product is CASSLGTGSGNTIYF.

The rearrangement links TRBV7-9 to TRBJ2-1, with 7 bases aligning to TRBD1. Germline assignment: CDR1 SEHNR and CDR2 FQNEAQ (reference sequence). This CDR3 has 14 amino acids. The trim removed 5 bases at V and 5 bases at J, leaving 6 bases unmatched. Here the CDR3 DNA reads TGTGCCAGCAGCCTCCGGGACAGAAACAATGAGCAGTTCTTC. Translated: CASSLRDRNNEQFF. Full variable domain (missing parts from reference TRBV7-9 and TRBJ2-1): DTGVSQNPRHKITKRGQNVTFRCDPISEHNRLYWYRQTLGQGPEFLTYFQNEAQLEKSRLLSDRFSAERPKGSFSTLEIQRTEQGDSAMYLCASSLRDRNNEQFFGPGTRLTVL.

The chain uses TRBV27 and TRBJ2-7, with 8 positions matching TRBD1. The CDR3 is made up of 14 amino acids. J gave up 5 bases and V 2 bases, and 5 bases lay outside the gene matches. The V gene's germline CDR1 is MNHEY and CDR2 SMNVEV (reference sequence). CDR3 bases: TGTGCCAGCAGTTTAGGTCAGGGGGCCGACGAGCAGTACTTC. Protein sequence: CASSLGQGADEQYF.

The CDR3 loop reads CASSIGRGRDNEQFF. For the CDR3, the DNA is TGTGCCAGTAGTATAGGCAGGGGGCGCGACAATGAGCAGTTCTTC. The chain recombines TRBV19 with TRBJ2-1, with TRBD1 identical over 8 bases. The length of the CDR3 is 15 residues. In germline, CDR1 is LNHDA, CDR2 SQIVND (reference sequence). Trimming took 1 base from V and 5 from J; bases not matched to a gene: 4.

This rearrangement joins TRBV11-3 to TRBJ2-3; no definite D call. This CDR3 comprises 12 residues. Per germline, CDR1 SGHNT and CDR2 YENEEA. The ends were cut back, 1 base at V and 3 bases at J, with 2 bases in the middle. CDR3: CASSLGTDTQYF. CDR3 DNA sequence: TGTGCCAGCAGCTTAGGAACAGATACGCAGTATTTT.

The chain links TRBV7-9 to TRBJ2-7, with 7 positions matching TRBD2. V dropped 1 base and J dropped 2; count of bases not matched to a gene: 5. The CDR3 extends over 15 amino acids. Germline CDR1 and CDR2: SEHNR and FQNEAQ (reference sequence). The CDR3 sequence is CASSLVASGPYEQYF. In DNA form, the CDR3 reads TGTGCCAGCAGCTTAGTGGCTAGCGGCCCCTACGAGCAGTACTTC.